This T cell receptor beta chain was observed in a study of T cell repertoires in cytomegalovirus infection. Study observations and caveats: Identification of carriers of CMV plus the relevant HLA was performed using cumulative public TCR beta family frequency.

In its sample, this clonotype was seen a few times. Its antigen is still unknown. This CDR3 is 17 amino acids long. The V end lost 0 bases, the J end lost 4 bases, and 17 bases lay between the germline ends. CDR1 is SGDLS, CDR2 YYNGEE, per germline. TCRdb reprocessed the reads via MiXCR and lists one record per CDR3 protein. The repertoire has approximately 150,000 distinct CDR3 sequences, less than 25% of them found once; the top ten carry about 25%. This sequence was found in a human donor in good health (CMV status not recorded). Some clones in this sample may be carry-over from other donors' samples. The sample consisted of CD8+ T cells from cultured PBMCs, taken from culture after CMV antigen stimulation. The V and J genes are TRBV9 and TRBJ1-3; no reliable D call. CDR3 loop: CASSVDQGAARGNTIYF. The CDR3 DNA reads as TGTGCCAGCAGCGTAGATCAAGGAGCCGCGAGAGGAAACACCATATATTTT.